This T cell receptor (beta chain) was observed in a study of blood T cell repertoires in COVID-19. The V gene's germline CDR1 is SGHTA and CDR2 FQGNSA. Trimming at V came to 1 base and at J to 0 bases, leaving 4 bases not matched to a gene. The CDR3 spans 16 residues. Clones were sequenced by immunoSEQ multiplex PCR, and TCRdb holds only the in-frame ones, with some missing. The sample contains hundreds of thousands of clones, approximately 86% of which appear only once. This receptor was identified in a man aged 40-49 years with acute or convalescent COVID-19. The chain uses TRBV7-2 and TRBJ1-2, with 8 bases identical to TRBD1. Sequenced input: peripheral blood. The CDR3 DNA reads TGTGCCAGCAGCTTAGGGGGACAGGCAACTAACTATGGCTACACCTTC. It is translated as CASSLGGQATNYGYTF.